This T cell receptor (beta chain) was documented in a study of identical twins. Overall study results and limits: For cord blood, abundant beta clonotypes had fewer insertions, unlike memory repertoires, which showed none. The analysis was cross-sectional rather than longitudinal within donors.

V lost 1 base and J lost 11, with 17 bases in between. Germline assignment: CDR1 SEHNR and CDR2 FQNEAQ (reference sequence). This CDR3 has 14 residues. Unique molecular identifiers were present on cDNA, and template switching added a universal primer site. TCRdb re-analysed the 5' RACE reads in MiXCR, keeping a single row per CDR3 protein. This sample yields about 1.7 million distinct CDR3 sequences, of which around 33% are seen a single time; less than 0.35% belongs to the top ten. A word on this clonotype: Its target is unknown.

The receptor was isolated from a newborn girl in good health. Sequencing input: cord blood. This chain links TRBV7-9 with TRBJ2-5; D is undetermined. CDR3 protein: CASSLGSPQDEQYF. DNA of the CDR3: TGTGCCAGCAGCTTAGGAAGTCCCCAAGATGAGCAGTACTTC.